This TCR beta chain was sequenced during a study of T cells after yellow fever vaccination (dated by TCRdb to the late 2010s). For context, the study as a whole: The SMART-Seq v4 Ultra Low Input RNA kit was used to prepare libraries from fractions with low cell numbers. Two healthy male donors, one aged 18 to 30 and one aged 30 to 40 years, were included in the cohort. Blood was drawn at multiple timepoints before and after primary and secondary immunization, with bulk PBMC replicates and cell subsets isolated. To follow T-cell clones before and after primary and booster YFV17D yellow fever vaccination, bulk TCR alpha and beta repertoires were sequenced over time.

This clonotype has at least ten counts. Its antigen has not been determined. No base quality information exists; no much larger clone differs at one position. In the paper's terms, the treatment or condition label means: live attenuated yellow fever vaccine strain. At each blood-draw timepoint, two biological replicates of bulk PBMCs were collected. PBMCs were isolated from peripheral blood using a standard Ficoll-Paque protocol. TriZol was used to extract RNA from bulk PBMCs, from CD4 and CD8 fractions, and from dextramer-positive and dextramer-negative fractions. The research as a whole found: A small share of clonotypes occurred in both CD4 and CD8 compartments, likely arising from convergent recombination. The secondary T-cell response was found to be weaker but faster than the primary response, with a peak reached on day 5 rather than on day 15. Because abundant contaminating clonotypes from the bulk population could be contained in FACS-sorted repertoires, computational filtering was required. Because the study included only two donors, the extent to which the findings can be generalized is limited. After the booster, most clones that had expanded after primary vaccination were detected again (around 96% of CD4 and around 88% of CD8), suggesting broad maintenance of memory.

The junction carries 15 bases between V and J, which are trimmed by 0 bases and 2 bases respectively. From cysteine to phenylalanine, the CDR3 is 16 amino acids long. This entry keeps only the CDR3 DNA: 48 bases, framed from base 1. The germline V gene encodes CDR1 SGDLS and CDR2 YYNGEE. Synthesis of TCR cDNA relied on 5'RACE template switching, a step that introduced a universal primer site along with unique molecular identifiers. cDNA synthesis was primed from both the TCR alpha and TCR beta constant segments. Library amplification used two PCR steps, and the second PCR step added sample barcodes and sequencing adapters. Sequencing of libraries was performed on Illumina HiSeq 2500 (2x100 bp) or NovaSeq (2x150 bp). The paper's data handling went like this. MIGEC was used to demultiplex reads and collapse the reads into UMI consensus sequences, and MiXCR was used for V(D)J alignment. Vaccine-responding clonotypes were identified with edgeR using replicate PBMC samples, with FDR below 0.01 and a log2 fold change above 5 up to day 15 being required. CD4 or CD8 identity was assigned to each bulk clonotype according to whether the clonotype was present at higher abundance in the sequenced CD4 repertoire or the sequenced CD8 repertoire. Starting from the raw public reads, TCRdb applied fastp trimming at Q25, assembled clones with MiXCR and retained in-frame beta chains. One record per CDR3 amino acid sequence lists the most common genes and DNA. The V and J calls were not made by the authors but by TCRdb's processing. The sample table shows about 360,000 distinct CDR3 sequences, and 6.2% are seen once. The ten largest account for approximately 16% of the sample.

The sample was PBMCs, taken 5 days after the yellow fever booster vaccination. The chain employs TRBV9 and TRBJ2-7; the D gene lacks a confident call. The sequence came from a young man who received the YFV17D yellow fever vaccine. CDR3 sequence: CASSVGGQKVPYEQYF. The nucleotide sequence is given as TGTGCCAGCAGCGTAGGGGGTCAAAAGGTCCCCTACGAGCAGTACTTC.